The clone carrying this TCR beta chain was picked up one time. Some clones are missing from TCRdb's copy, which holds only in-frame ones; the method was immunoSEQ multiplex PCR. The profile shows 70,000 or so clones, 88% of them singletons. There are 15 residues in the CDR3. The V and J ends lost 1 base and 6 bases respectively, with 15 bases between them. In germline, CDR1 is SGHAT, CDR2 FQNNGV. The data were taken from a study of blood T cell repertoires in COVID-19. Sequencing input: peripheral blood. The V gene is TRBV11-2, the J gene TRBJ1-2, with unresolved D. The receptor's source is a human donor in a cohort sampled during active COVID-19. CDR3 in DNA: TGTGCCAGCAGCTTAGTCGGTAGGGCCGGGAATGGCTACACCTTC. Its protein product is CASSLVGRAGNGYTF.